This T cell receptor (beta chain) was found in a study of vaccination and CD4 T cells after COVID-19. The wider study: The convalescents were made up of six males and four females, two of whom were Hispanic. As control conditions, cultures were given either a CEFX pool serving as positive control, an HIV-1 Nef pool, or no peptide at all.

Treatment reported: approximately nine-day PBMC culture with coronavirus spike peptide pools or control peptides (ViraFEST assay). Antigen-specific T cell expansion with peptide pools preceded TCR sequencing in the ViraFEST approach. CDR3 size: 14 residues. V lost 0 bases, J lost 9 bases, and 12 bases lay in between. In germline, CDR1 is LNHDA, CDR2 SQIVND (reference sequence). Oncomine TCR Beta short-read sequencing was applied to DNA from cultured CD4+ T cells. MiXCR, applied by TCRdb to the PCR reads, yields one record per CDR3 protein. There are roughly 23,000 distinct CDR3 sequences in the sample; approximately 44% occur only once, and about 20% lies in the top ten. With regard to this clonotype: Its antigen remains unidentified.

The study's findings and limits: The median number of SARS-CoV-2-reactive clonotypes increased from around 20 to 38, a change that did not reach significance.

The origin of this receptor is a human donor who received a COVID-19 vaccine. J is TRBJ2-4 and V is TRBV19; D might be TRBD1 (6 bases). Sequenced here: CD4+ T cells from blood, cultured in vitro, sampled before SARS-CoV-2 vaccination. CDR3 loop: CASSIDSDSSIQYF. CDR3 in DNA: TGTGCCAGTAGTATAGATTCGGACAGTTCCATTCAGTACTTC.